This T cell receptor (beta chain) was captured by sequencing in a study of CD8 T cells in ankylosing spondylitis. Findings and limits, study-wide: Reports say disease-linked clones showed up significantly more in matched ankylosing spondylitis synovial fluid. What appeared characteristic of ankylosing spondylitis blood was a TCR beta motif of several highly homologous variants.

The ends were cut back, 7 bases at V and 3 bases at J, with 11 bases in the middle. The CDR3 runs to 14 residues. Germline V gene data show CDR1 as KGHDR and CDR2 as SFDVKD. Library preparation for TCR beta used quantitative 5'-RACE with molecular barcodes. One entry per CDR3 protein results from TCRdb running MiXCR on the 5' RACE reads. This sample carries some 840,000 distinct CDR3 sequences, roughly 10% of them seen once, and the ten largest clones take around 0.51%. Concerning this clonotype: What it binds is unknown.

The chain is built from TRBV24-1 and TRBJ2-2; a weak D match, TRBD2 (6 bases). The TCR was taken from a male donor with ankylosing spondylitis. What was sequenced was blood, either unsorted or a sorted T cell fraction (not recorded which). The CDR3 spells CATRRDSDTGELFF. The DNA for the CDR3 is TGTGCCACCAGGAGGGACTCGGACACCGGGGAGCTGTTTTTT.